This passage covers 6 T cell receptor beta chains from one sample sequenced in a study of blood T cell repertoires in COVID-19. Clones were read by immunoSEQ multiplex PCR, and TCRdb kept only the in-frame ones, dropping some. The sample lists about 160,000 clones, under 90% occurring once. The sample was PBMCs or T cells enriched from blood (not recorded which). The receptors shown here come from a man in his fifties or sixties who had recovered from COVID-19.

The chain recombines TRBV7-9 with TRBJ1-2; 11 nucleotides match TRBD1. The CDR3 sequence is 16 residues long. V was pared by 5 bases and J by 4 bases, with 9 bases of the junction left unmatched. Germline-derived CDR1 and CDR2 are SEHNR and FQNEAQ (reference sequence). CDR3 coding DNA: TGTGCCAGCAGCGTATCCGGGACAGGGGGGGTCTATGGCTACACCTTC. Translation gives CASSVSGTGGVYGYTF.

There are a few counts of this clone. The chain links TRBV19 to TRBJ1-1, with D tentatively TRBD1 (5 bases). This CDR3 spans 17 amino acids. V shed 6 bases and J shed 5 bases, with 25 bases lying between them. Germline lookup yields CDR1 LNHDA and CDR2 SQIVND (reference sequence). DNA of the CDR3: TGTGCCAGTAGCTGGAACCGGGACTCATCTGTCGGGACTGAAGCTTTCTTT. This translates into CASSWNRDSSVGTEAFF.

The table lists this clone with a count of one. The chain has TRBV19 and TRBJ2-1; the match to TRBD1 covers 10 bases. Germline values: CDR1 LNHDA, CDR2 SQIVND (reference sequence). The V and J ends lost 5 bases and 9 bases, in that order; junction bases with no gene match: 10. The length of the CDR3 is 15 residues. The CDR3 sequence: CASSAPGQGTSEQFF. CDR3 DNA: TGTGCCAGTAGTGCGCCGGGACAGGGGACATCTGAGCAGTTCTTC.

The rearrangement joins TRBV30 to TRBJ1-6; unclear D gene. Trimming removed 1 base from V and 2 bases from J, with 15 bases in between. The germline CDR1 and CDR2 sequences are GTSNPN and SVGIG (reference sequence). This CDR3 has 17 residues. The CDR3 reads CAWSGDRVIAYNSPLHF. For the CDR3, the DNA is TGTGCCTGGAGTGGCGATCGGGTAATTGCCTATAATTCACCCCTCCACTTT. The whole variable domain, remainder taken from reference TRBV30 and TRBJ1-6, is SQTIHQWPATLVQPVGSPLSLECTVEGTSNPNLYWYRQAAGRGLQLLFYSVGIGQISSEVPQNLSASRPQDRQFILSSKKLLLSDSGFYLCAWSGDRVIAYNSPLHFGNGTRLTVT.

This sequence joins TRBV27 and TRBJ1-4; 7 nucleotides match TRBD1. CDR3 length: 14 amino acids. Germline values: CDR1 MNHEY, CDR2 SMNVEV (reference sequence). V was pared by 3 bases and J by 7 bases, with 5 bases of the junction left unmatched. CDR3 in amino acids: CASSFTGAGEKLFF. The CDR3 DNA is TGTGCCAGCAGTTTTACAGGGGCGGGTGAAAAACTGTTTTTT.

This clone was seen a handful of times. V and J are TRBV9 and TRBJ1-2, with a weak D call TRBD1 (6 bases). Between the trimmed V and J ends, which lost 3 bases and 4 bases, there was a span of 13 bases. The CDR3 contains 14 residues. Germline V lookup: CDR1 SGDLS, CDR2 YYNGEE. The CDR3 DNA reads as TGTGCCAGCAGCGAGCTGGGGGCGAGCTATGGCTACACCTTC. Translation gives CASSELGASYGYTF. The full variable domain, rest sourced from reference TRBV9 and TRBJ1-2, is DSGVTQTPKHLITATGQRVTLRCSPRSGDLSVYWYQQSLDQGLQFLIQYYNGEERAKGNILERFSAQQFPDLHSELNLSSLELGDSALYFCASSELGASYGYTFGSGTRLTVV.